A single sample gave rise to the 31 T cell receptor beta chains below, sequenced in a study of T cells in Graves' hyperthyroidism and ophthalmopathy. TCR beta CDR3 sequences were amplified from RNA transcripts. The HTBI primer set was used in a first-round RT-PCR of the TCR CDR3. MiXCR, applied by TCRdb to the multiplex PCR reads, yields one record per CDR3 protein. The sample yields some 350,000 distinct CDR3 sequences, more than 15% seen once. The sequencing sample was made of blood. These receptors were collected from a young woman with Graves' hyperthyroidism that later progressed to Graves' ophthalmopathy.

This clonotype was seen at least ten times. The chain uses TRBV5-1 and TRBJ2-3; 11 bases are shared with TRBD2. This CDR3 is 15 amino acids long. Germline trimming cut 3 bases from V and 8 bases from J; bases unmatched to any gene: 8. Germline lookup yields CDR1 SGHRS and CDR2 YFSETQ. The CDR3 sequence is CASSSRLAGSGTQYF. The CDR3 DNA reads TGCGCCAGCAGCTCCAGACTAGCGGGAAGTGGTACGCAGTATTTT.

The rearrangement joins TRBV30 to TRBJ1-6; the match to TRBD1 covers 8 bases. There are 15 residues in the CDR3. Trimming removed 3 bases from V and 8 bases from J; junction bases left unmatched: 9. Germline V lookup: CDR1 GTSNPN, CDR2 SVGIG (reference sequence). The DNA for the CDR3 is TGTGCCTGGAGAGAAAAGACAGGGGAACATTCACCCCTCCACTTT. This translates into CAWREKTGEHSPLHF.

This clonotype has a handful of counts. The chain is built from TRBV5-5 and TRBJ1-5; a weak D match, TRBD1 (6 bases). The CDR3 runs to 17 residues. Per germline, CDR1 SGHKS and CDR2 YYEKEE (reference sequence). V was shortened by 4 bases and J by 0 bases, with 17 bases between the two germline ends. The CDR3 here is CASSPGTLPFSNQPQHF. Here the CDR3 DNA reads TGTGCCAGCAGCCCCGGGACACTACCCTTTAGCAATCAGCCCCAGCATTTT. The whole variable domain, remainder taken from reference TRBV5-5 and TRBJ1-5, is DAGVTQSPTHLIKTRGQQVTLRCSPISGHKSVSWYQQVLGQGPQFIFQYYEKEERGRGNFPDRFSARQFPNYSSELNVNALLLGDSALYLCASSPGTLPFSNQPQHFGDGTRLSIL.

Many counts were recorded for this clonotype. The CDR3 loop is CSARDRGRSTGELFF. The CDR3 DNA reads as TGCAGTGCTAGGGACAGGGGGCGCAGCACCGGGGAGCTGTTTTTT. The J gene is TRBJ2-2, the V gene TRBV20-1; 11 nucleotides line up with TRBD1. The CDR3 extends over 15 amino acids. After removal of 3 bases from V and 4 bases from J, the junction contained 4 bases not matched to a gene. CDR1 DFQATT and CDR2 SNEGSKA come from the germline V gene (reference sequence).

Only a few counts were recorded for this clonotype. The chain has TRBV4-2 and TRBJ2-1; D is undetermined. With 0 bases removed from V and 8 bases from J, the gap between germline ends came to 11 bases. CDR1 and CDR2 from the germline V gene are LGHNA and YNFKEQ. The CDR3 covers 14 residues. This CDR3 is CASSQDSRTDEQFF. In nucleotides, the CDR3 is TGTGCCAGCAGCCAAGATTCGAGGACCGATGAGCAGTTCTTC.

This chain links TRBV2 with TRBJ2-5, with D perhaps given as TRBD1 or TRBD2 (5 bases each). Trimming pared 7 bases from V and 5 bases from J, leaving 11 bases between. Germline CDR1 reads SNHLY; CDR2 reads FYNNEI. This CDR3 contains 12 residues. CDR3 coding DNA: TGTGCCAGCAACGAGGGGTGGGAGACCCAGTACTTC. It translates to CASNEGWETQYF. The entire variable domain, with the rest obtained from reference TRBV2 and TRBJ2-5, is as follows: EPEVTQTPSHQVTQMGQEVILRCVPISNHLYFYWYRQILGQKVEFLVSFYNNEISEKSEIFDDQFSVERPDGSNFTLKIRSTKLEDSAMYFCASNEGWETQYFGPGTRLLVL.

The V call is TRBV5-6, the J call TRBJ2-5; 7 bases are a match to TRBD1. The CDR3 runs 15 residues. J was trimmed by 2 bases and V by 4 bases; bases with no gene match: 8. Germline V gene sequence: CDR1 SGHDT, CDR2 YYEEEE. CDR3 in amino acids: CASSPGTVSQETQYF. For the CDR3, the DNA is TGTGCCAGCAGCCCGGGGACAGTCTCACAAGAGACCCAGTACTTC.

V is TRBV15 and J is TRBJ2-5; 7 bases match TRBD2. This CDR3 has 17 amino acids. Trimming removed 4 bases from V and 4 bases from J; junction bases left unmatched: 15. Germline CDR1 reads LNHNV; CDR2 reads YYDKDF (reference sequence). The CDR3 DNA is TGTGCCACCAGCAACTTCGGCGGCGGGAGAACTCGAGAGACCCAGTACTTC. Translation: CATSNFGGGRTRETQYF.

This clonotype came up many times. The chain joins TRBV20-1 to TRBJ2-1; a possible D gene is TRBD1 (5 bases). This CDR3 spans 13 amino acids. With 0 bases removed from V and 8 bases from J, the gap between germline ends came to 11 bases. The V gene's germline CDR1 is DFQATT and CDR2 SNEGSKA (reference sequence). The CDR3 DNA reads as TGCAGTGCTAGAGAGGGGCCTGCGTATGAGCAGTTCTTC. Amino acid sequence: CSAREGPAYEQFF.

The V gene is TRBV9, the J gene TRBJ1-2, with 9 bases aligning to TRBD1. Germline V CDR1 and CDR2: SGDLS, YYNGEE. V lost 4 bases, J lost 7 bases, and 8 bases stayed unmatched. This CDR3 spans 14 amino acids. The CDR3 nucleotides are TGTGCCAGCAGCCGGGACAGGGTTTTGAGTGGCTACACCTTC. It translates to CASSRDRVLSGYTF.

In its sample, this clonotype was seen many times. DNA for the CDR3: TGTGCCAGCGTCCGGGGGAGCAATGAGCAGTTCTTC. Translated: CASVRGSNEQFF. The rearrangement uses TRBV6-1 and TRBJ2-1; tentative D call: TRBD2 (6 bases). The CDR3 is 12 amino acids. The V and J ends lost 8 bases and 6 bases respectively, with 11 bases between them. Germline lookup yields CDR1 MNHNS and CDR2 SASEGT.

The V gene is TRBV6-1, the J gene TRBJ1-3; D possibly corresponds to TRBD1 (5 bases). V was trimmed by 7 bases and J by 0 bases, leaving 7 bases between them. The CDR3 spans 13 residues. Germline V gene lookup returns CDR1 MNHNS and CDR2 SASEGT. CDR3: CASTGGSGNTIYF. The CDR3 DNA is TGTGCCAGCACGGGGGGCTCTGGAAACACCATATATTTT.

This clonotype was observed once. Being one base from a much bigger clone, this may be a read error. Because the CDR3 is missing its conserved closing phenylalanine or tryptophan, this is likely a read error. Here the CDR3 reads CATSGVADNSNQPQHL. Here the CDR3 DNA reads TGTGCCACCAGTGGTGTGGCAGATAATAGCAATCAGCCCCAGCATCTT. The chain uses TRBV24-1 and TRBJ1-5; the D is unclear. Per germline, CDR1 KGHDR and CDR2 SFDVKD. The CDR3 is 16 amino acids. Trimming shortened V by 5 bases and J by 0 bases, and 13 bases separated the two germline ends.

CDR3: CATSRGGDTNYEQYF. CDR3 in DNA: TGTGCCACCAGCAGAGGAGGAGACACTAACTACGAGCAGTACTTC. The chain links TRBV15 to TRBJ2-7, with no clear D. The length of the CDR3 is 15 residues. The germline CDR1 and CDR2 sequences are LNHNV and YYDKDF (reference sequence). The V end was cut by 1 base, the J end by 3 bases, with 13 bases between. The whole variable domain, remainder taken from reference TRBV15 and TRBJ2-7, is DAMVIQNPRYQVTQFGKPVTLSCSQTLNHNVMYWYQQKSSQAPKLLFHYYDKDFNNEADTPDNFQSRRPNTSFCFLDIRSPGLGDTAMYLCATSRGGDTNYEQYFGPGTRLTVT.

This clonotype was picked up many times. J is TRBJ1-5 and V is TRBV6-1; D unresolved. The length of the CDR3 is 14 residues. Germline V gene lookup returns CDR1 MNHNS and CDR2 SASEGT. Trimming removed 5 bases from V and 2 bases from J, with 10 bases in between. CDR3 bases: TGTGCCAGCAGTCCCGCGGGCGGCAATCAGCCCCAGCATTTT. Its protein is CASSPAGGNQPQHF.

The genes are TRBV10-3 and TRBJ2-5; 11 bases are shared with TRBD2. The junction had 8 bases not matched to a gene; V was cut back by 6 bases and J by 5 bases. Germline CDR1 ENHRY, CDR2 SYGVKD. The CDR3 totals 15 residues. CDR3 sequence reads: CAISLGLAEGETQYF. For the CDR3, the DNA is TGTGCCATCAGCCTGGGACTAGCGGAAGGGGAGACCCAGTACTTC.

This clonotype was seen ten or more times. This chain joins TRBV27 and TRBJ1-1; tentatively, D is TRBD1 (5 bases). The CDR3 runs to 16 residues. The ends were cut back, 5 bases at V and 5 bases at J, with 21 bases in the middle. Germline V gives CDR1 MNHEY, CDR2 SMNVEV (reference sequence). DNA for the CDR3: TGTGCCAGCAGTGGCGGCTGGCCAGGGCAGAGGACTGAAGCTTTCTTT. Translated: CASSGGWPGQRTEAFF.

In this sample, this clonotype turned up many times. The genes are TRBV12-3 or TRBV12-4 and TRBJ2-7, with D unclear. This CDR3 region has 12 residues. Trimming stripped 6 bases from V and 5 bases from J, with 11 bases between. The DNA of the CDR3 is TGTGCCAGCAGCCATCTTCGAAACGAGCAGTACTTC. Amino acids: CASSHLRNEQYF.

This clonotype was recorded many times. The chain carries TRBV30 and TRBJ2-7; 14 nucleotides match TRBD2. Germline V lookup: CDR1 GTSNPN, CDR2 SVGIG (reference sequence). The CDR3 sequence is 17 residues long. Germline trimming cut 5 bases from V and 0 bases from J; bases unmatched to any gene: 9. The CDR3 region has the DNA TGTGCCTGGGCTCACGGGACTAGCGGGAGTTTCTCCTACGAGCAGTACTTC. Protein sequence: CAWAHGTSGSFSYEQYF. The complete variable domain, with remaining parts taken from reference TRBV30 and TRBJ2-7, reads SQTIHQWPATLVQPVGSPLSLECTVEGTSNPNLYWYRQAAGRGLQLLFYSVGIGQISSEVPQNLSASRPQDRQFILSSKKLLLSDSGFYLCAWAHGTSGSFSYEQYFGPGTRLTVT.

This clonotype was recorded a few times. Its ends do not fully match the called genes, so a read error is possible. The chain is built from TRBV9 and TRBJ2-2, with TRBD1 identical over 8 bases. This CDR3 comprises 14 residues. Per germline, CDR1 SGDLS and CDR2 YYNGEE. The CDR3 region is CASERTGNTGELLF. Here the CDR3 DNA reads TGTGCCAGCGAAAGGACAGGGAACACCGGGGAGCTGCTTTTT.

This clonotype was seen repeatedly, ten times or more. J is TRBJ2-4 and V is TRBV28, with D possibly being TRBD2 (6 bases). V was pared by 4 bases and J by 7 bases, with 11 bases between. Germline values: CDR1 MDHEN, CDR2 SYDVKM. The CDR3 covers 13 residues. CDR3 sequence: CASSWGERNIQYF. Written as DNA, the CDR3 is TGTGCCAGCAGTTGGGGGGAGAGGAACATTCAGTACTTC.

The chain recombines TRBV5-4 with TRBJ2-1; no reliable D call. Trimming cost V 4 bases and J 10 bases, with 12 bases left between them. CDR1 SGHNT and CDR2 YYREEE come from the germline V gene (reference sequence). The CDR3 has 12 amino acids. DNA for the CDR3: TGTGCCAGCAGCCCGACGGGTCCCGAGCAGTTCTTC. Residues: CASSPTGPEQFF.

Ten or more counts support this clonotype. The gene calls are TRBV7-8 and TRBJ1-5, with D possibly being TRBD1 (6 bases). Trimming pared 0 bases from V and 1 base from J, leaving 10 bases between. The CDR3 is 16 amino acids. CDR1 is SGHVS and CDR2 is FQNEAQ in the germline V gene. The CDR3 protein is CASSLAGGLSNQPQHF. The CDR3 nucleotides are TGTGCCAGCAGCTTAGCTGGGGGGCTCAGCAATCAGCCCCAGCATTTT.

Ten or more counts support this clonotype. The CDR3, as DNA: TGCGCCAGCAGTGGCCCCCTTCTAACTAGCGTAATCTACGAGCAGTACTTC. Residues: CASSGPLLTSVIYEQYF. The genes are TRBV10-2 and TRBJ2-7, with 7 nucleotides matching TRBD2. This CDR3 is built from 17 residues. The V segment lost 4 bases and the J segment 3 bases; nucleotides outside the gene matches: 15. From germline, CDR1 is WSHSY and CDR2 SAAADI.

The chain couples TRBV9 to TRBJ1-1; 7 nucleotides match TRBD1. The CDR3 sequence is 14 residues long. With V trimmed by 3 bases and J by 4 bases, 6 bases remained unmatched. Germline V gene lookup returns CDR1 SGDLS and CDR2 YYNGEE. CDR3 protein: CASSGGQPGTEAFF. In DNA form, the CDR3 reads TGTGCCAGCAGCGGGGGACAGCCCGGCACTGAAGCTTTCTTT.

This clonotype was recorded many times. This rearrangement joins TRBV2 to TRBJ2-1, with TRBD2 matching over 8 bases. This CDR3 comprises 15 residues. CDR1 is SNHLY and CDR2 is FYNNEI in the germline V gene. The junction had 4 bases not matched to a gene; V was cut back by 1 base and J by 5 bases. The CDR3, as DNA: TGTGCCAGCAGTGAAGGACTAGCGTACAACAATGAGCAGTTCTTC. Amino acid sequence: CASSEGLAYNNEQFF. Filled out from reference TRBV2 and TRBJ2-1, the complete variable domain reads EPEVTQTPSHQVTQMGQEVILRCVPISNHLYFYWYRQILGQKVEFLVSFYNNEISEKSEIFDDQFSVERPDGSNFTLKIRSTKLEDSAMYFCASSEGLAYNNEQFFGPGTRLTVL.

This clonotype was counted once. The chain uses TRBV9 and TRBJ2-1, with D maybe TRBD1 (5 bases). V dropped 5 bases and J dropped 4 bases, with 16 bases sitting between them. Looked up from germline, CDR1 is SGDLS and CDR2 is YYNGEE. This CDR3 is built from 15 residues. In DNA form, the CDR3 reads TGTGCCAGCAGTTCTAATCCAGGGTGGTACAATGAGCAGTTCTTC. Its translation: CASSSNPGWYNEQFF. Filled out from reference TRBV9 and TRBJ2-1, the complete variable domain reads DSGVTQTPKHLITATGQRVTLRCSPRSGDLSVYWYQQSLDQGLQFLIQYYNGEERAKGNILERFSAQQFPDLHSELNLSSLELGDSALYFCASSSNPGWYNEQFFGPGTRLTVL.

This clonotype was seen only a few times. The genes are TRBV20-1 and TRBJ2-5; TRBD1 or TRBD2 may be the D gene (5 bases each). CDR3 size: 16 residues. V was trimmed by 4 bases and J by 0 bases, leaving 18 bases between them. Germline-derived CDR1 and CDR2 are DFQATT and SNEGSKA (reference sequence). Written as DNA, the CDR3 is TGCAGTGCTACCCCTGGGGCGGGCTGGTACCAAGAGACCCAGTACTTC. The encoded protein is CSATPGAGWYQETQYF.

This clonotype was seen a handful of times. The rearrangement joins TRBV19 to TRBJ2-7; D ambiguous. The CDR3 has 14 amino acids. The V gene lost 2 bases and the J gene lost 0 bases, with 8 bases spanning the gap. CDR1 is LNHDA and CDR2 is SQIVND in the germline V gene (reference sequence). The CDR3 protein is CASSITDASYEQYF. For the CDR3, the DNA is TGTGCCAGTAGTATAACGGATGCCTCCTACGAGCAGTACTTC. The variable domain in full, completed from reference TRBV19 and TRBJ2-7, reads DGGITQSPKYLFRKEGQNVTLSCEQNLNHDAMYWYRQDPGQGLRLIYYSQIVNDFQKGDIAEGYSVSREKKESFPLTVTSAQKNPTAFYLCASSITDASYEQYFGPGTRLTVT.

There are many counts of this clonotype. The chain employs TRBV20-1 and TRBJ2-7; D not resolved. The germline gives CDR1 DFQATT, CDR2 SNEGSKA (reference sequence). The CDR3 totals 12 residues. V shed 2 bases and J shed 2 bases, with 7 bases lying between them. CDR3 bases: TGCAGTGCTAGACTAGGGACCTACGAGCAGTACTTC. Residues: CSARLGTYEQYF.

This clonotype turned up a few times. This may arise from a read error, as a much more abundant clone is one base away. The chain joins TRBV28 to TRBJ2-7, with 13 nucleotides matching TRBD2. Germline CDR1 reads MDHEN; CDR2 reads SYDVKM. This CDR3 contains 14 residues. In nucleotides, the CDR3 is TGTGCCGGCAGACTAGCGGGAGGACCGATCGAGCAGTACTTC. Protein sequence: CAGRLAGGPIEQYF.